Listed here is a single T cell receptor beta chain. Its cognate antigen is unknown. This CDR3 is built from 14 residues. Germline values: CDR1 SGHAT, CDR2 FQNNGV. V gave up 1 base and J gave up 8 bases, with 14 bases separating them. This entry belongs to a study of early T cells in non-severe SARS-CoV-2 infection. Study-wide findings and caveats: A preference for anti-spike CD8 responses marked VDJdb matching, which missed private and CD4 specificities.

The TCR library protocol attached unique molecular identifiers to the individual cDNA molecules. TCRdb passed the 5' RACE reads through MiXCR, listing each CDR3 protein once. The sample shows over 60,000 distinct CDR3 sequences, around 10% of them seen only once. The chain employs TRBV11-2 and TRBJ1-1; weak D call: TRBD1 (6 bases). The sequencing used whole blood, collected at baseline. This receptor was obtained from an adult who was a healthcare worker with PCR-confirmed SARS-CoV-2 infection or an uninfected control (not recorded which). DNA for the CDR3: TGTGCCAGCAGCTTAGTCCTCGGGGGGCAGGAAGCTTTCTTT. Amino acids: CASSLVLGGQEAFF.